This T cell receptor beta chain was sequenced for a study of regulatory and conventional T cells in RAG deficiency. The study, taken as a whole, reports: Omenn syndrome and CID/AS patients had roughly 100-fold fewer unique Treg TCR beta sequences, versus approximately 10-fold elsewhere. Omenn CD25-high CD127-low cells may be activated cells, not true Tregs. Omenn patients showed >75% Treg-Tconv overlap and shorter CDR3 lengths.

The protocol was immunoSEQ multiplex PCR, while the TCRdb copy is restricted to in-frame clones and leaves out a portion. The repertoire consists of around 30,000 clones, with about 96% occurring once and the leading ten covering 0.15% to 0.2%. As to this clone: Its antigen is not identified.

Blood CD4+ CD25-low CD127-high conventional T cells supplied the genomic DNA template. The CDR3 extends over 13 amino acids. V lost 9 bases and J 1 base, leaving 10 bases between the germline ends. CDR1 LNHDA and CDR2 SQIVND come from the germline V gene (reference sequence). In addition, the sample was reused for a study of regulatory T cells. In that study: The PCR used 52 TRBV and 13 TRBJ primers. Skewed V and J usage and few unique V-J pairs marked patient repertoires, most in Tregs.

The origin of this receptor is a human donor in good health. Sequenced: CD25- CD4+ T cells sorted from blood. The chain joins TRBV19 to TRBJ1-5, with D possibly matching TRBD1 (6 bases). The DNA of the CDR3 is TGTGCCAGCTCGACAGGAAGCAATCAGCCCCAGCATTTT. Protein: CASSTGSNQPQHF.